Below are 2 T cell receptor delta chains sequenced from a single sample in a study of Vγ9Vδ2 T cells in congenital toxoplasmosis. cDNA was made by template-switch reverse transcription with TRGC- and TRDC-specific primers in one tube. The TRGC primer was designed to target TRGC1 and TRGC2 alike. TCRdb re-called the reads using CATT. This sample yields about 940 delta-chain clones, of which roughly 19% are seen a single time; about a sixth belongs to the top ten. Sequencing input: gamma-delta T cells from blood. The source is a child younger than 10 born to a mother with Toxoplasma gondii infection during pregnancy, either congenitally infected or uninfected (not recorded which).

On this clone: A single base is all that separates this from a far larger clone, so a read error is likely. The chain has TRDV2 and TRDJ3, with 10 bases that match TRDD3. Looked up from germline, CDR1 is GEAIGNYY and CDR2 is EKD. Trimming at V came to 0 bases and at J to 5 bases, leaving 12 bases not matched to a gene. There are 20 residues in the CDR3. CDR3 in amino acids: CACDTVSTGGFPRDTRQMFF. The CDR3 bases are TGTGCCTGTGACACCGTAAGTACTGGGGGATTTCCCCGGGACACCCGACAGATGTTTTTC.

By share, this clone ranks as medium-sized (0.01 to 0.1%). This rearrangement joins TRDV2 to TRDJ3; weak D call: TRDD3 (5 bases). Germline V gene data show CDR1 as GEAIGNYY and CDR2 as EKD. The CDR3 totals 19 residues. The V end lost 1 base, the J end lost 1 base, and 16 bases lay between the germline ends. The CDR3 region has the DNA TGTGCCTGTGACACAGCCGGGGGCCCGCTGTCCTGGGACACCCGACAGATGTTTTTC. It encodes CACDTAGGPLSWDTRQMFF.